This T cell receptor beta chain was captured by sequencing in a study of blood T cell repertoires in COVID-19 (dated by TCRdb to between 2020 and 2021). Regarding the research as a whole: Collaborator samples came from the United States, Italy and Spain and covered acute and convalescent phases of COVID-19. The material from the prospective study consisted of cDNA or gDNA derived from T cells, B-cell-depleted T cells, or PBMCs. HLA class I and class II types, where available, came from metadata supplied by the sample provider rather than from assay-based typing. Deeply sampled blood TCRbeta repertoires from subjects exposed to, actively infected with, or recovered from COVID-19 were included in the dataset. The repertoires were released in a freely available public database intended as a resource for research on the immune response to SARS-CoV-2. Sample metadata almost always included a de-identified subject ID, COVID-19 status, age in years and sex. The samples were drawn from the first 160 participants of the ongoing ImmuneRACE study and from 950 to 1,500 subjects provided by 6 global collaborators.

The research as a whole found: Clinical and demographic metadata were provided uncurated, with the amount varying by source and participant.

The CDR3 holds 14 amino acids from the cysteine to the phenylalanine. Only the CDR3 portion is preserved as DNA: 42 bases, with reading frame beginning at the first base. The CDR1 and CDR2 encoded by the germline V gene are SGHRS and YFSETQ. Ends trimmed: V by 1 base, J by 4 bases; bases unmatched to a gene: 3. Turning to this clone: Its antigen remains unidentified. No much larger clone exists at a distance of one base, and base qualities are not known.

Collaborating institutions collected whole blood in K2EDTA tubes following their own protocols. For TCRbeta analysis, collaborators shipped samples in one of three forms: frozen whole blood, isolated PBMCs, or DNA extracted from either of those sample types. TCRbeta CDR3 regions were amplified from genomic DNA using the immunoSEQ Assay, a bias-controlled multiplex PCR. From the authors' description of their analysis: Nucleated cell counts per sample were estimated from amplification of reference gene primers within the assay. To quantify the absolute abundance of each unique TCRbeta CDR3 rearrangement, sequence reads were collapsed and filtered. For each sample, productive Simpson clonality was calculated as the square root of Simpson's diversity index across productive rearrangements. TCRdb took over this immuneACCESS table, retaining in-frame rearrangements with V and J assigned. Such tables are incomplete; in checked studies, under half of the missing clones stem from an unresolved V gene, and the remainder is unexplained. V and J calls and clone size follow that table, whereas D and trimming were derived from the DNA. Recorded for this sample are 110,000 to 150,000 clones; around 77% of them occurred a single time. About 9% of the sample comes from the top ten.

This sequence uses TRBV5-1 and TRBJ2-5, with 8 middle bases fitting TRBD2. What was sequenced was peripheral blood. The source of this sequence is a man aged 50 to 60 with active or convalescent COVID-19. The CDR3 reads CASSLQLAGETQYF. The base sequence is TGCGCCAGCAGCTTGCAGCTAGCGGGAGAGACCCAGTACTTC.